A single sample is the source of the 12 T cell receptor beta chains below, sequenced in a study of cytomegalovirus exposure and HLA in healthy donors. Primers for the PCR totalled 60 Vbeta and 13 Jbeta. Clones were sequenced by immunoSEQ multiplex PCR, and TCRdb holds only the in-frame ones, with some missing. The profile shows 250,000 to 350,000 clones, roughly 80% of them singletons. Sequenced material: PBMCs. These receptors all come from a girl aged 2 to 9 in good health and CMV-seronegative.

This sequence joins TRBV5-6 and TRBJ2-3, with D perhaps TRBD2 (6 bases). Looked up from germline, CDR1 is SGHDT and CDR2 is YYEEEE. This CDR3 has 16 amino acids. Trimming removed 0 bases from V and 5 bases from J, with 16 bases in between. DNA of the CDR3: TGTGCCAGCAGCTTGGTTGGGGGACTTTTCGGAGATACGCAGTATTTT. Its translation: CASSLVGGLFGDTQYF.

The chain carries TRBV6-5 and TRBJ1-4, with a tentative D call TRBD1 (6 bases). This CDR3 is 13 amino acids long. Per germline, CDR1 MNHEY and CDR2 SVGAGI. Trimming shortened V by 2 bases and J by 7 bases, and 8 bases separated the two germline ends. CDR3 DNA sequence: TGTGCCAGCAGTTACAGGGGGAGTGAAAAACTGTTTTTT. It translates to CASSYRGSEKLFF.

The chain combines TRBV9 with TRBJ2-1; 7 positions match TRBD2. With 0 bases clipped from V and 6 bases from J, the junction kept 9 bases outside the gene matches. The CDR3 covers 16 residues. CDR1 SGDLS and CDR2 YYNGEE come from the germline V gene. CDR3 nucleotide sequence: TGTGCCAGCAGCGTAGGGGGTTGGACTAGTATCAATGAGCAGTTCTTC. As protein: CASSVGGWTSINEQFF.

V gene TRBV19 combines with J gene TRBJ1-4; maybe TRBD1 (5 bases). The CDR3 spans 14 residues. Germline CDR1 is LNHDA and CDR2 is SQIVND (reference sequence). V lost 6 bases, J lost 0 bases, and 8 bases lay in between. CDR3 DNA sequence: TGTGCCAGTAGGACAGAAACAACTAATGAAAAACTGTTTTTT. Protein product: CASRTETTNEKLFF.

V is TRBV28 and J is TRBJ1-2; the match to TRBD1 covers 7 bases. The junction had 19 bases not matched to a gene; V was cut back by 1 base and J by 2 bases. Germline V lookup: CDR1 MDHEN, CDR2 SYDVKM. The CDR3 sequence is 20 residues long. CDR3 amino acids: CASSLSAGGGASKLNYGYTF. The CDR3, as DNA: TGTGCCAGCAGTTTATCGGCAGGAGGGGGCGCGTCCAAATTAAACTATGGCTACACCTTC.

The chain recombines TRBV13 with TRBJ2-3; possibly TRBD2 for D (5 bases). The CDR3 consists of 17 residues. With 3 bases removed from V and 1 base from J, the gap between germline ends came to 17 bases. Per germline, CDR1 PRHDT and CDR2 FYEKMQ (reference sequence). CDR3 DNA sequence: TGTGCCAGCAGCTTCCGAGAGGCTAGCTTAGGCACAGATACGCAGTATTTT. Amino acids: CASSFREASLGTDTQYF.

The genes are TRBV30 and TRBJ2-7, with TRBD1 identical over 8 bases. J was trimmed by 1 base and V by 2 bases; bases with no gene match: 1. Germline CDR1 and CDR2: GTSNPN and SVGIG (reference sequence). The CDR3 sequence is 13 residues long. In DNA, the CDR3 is TGTGCCTGGAGTCGGGACAGGTCCTACGAGCAGTACTTC. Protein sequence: CAWSRDRSYEQYF.

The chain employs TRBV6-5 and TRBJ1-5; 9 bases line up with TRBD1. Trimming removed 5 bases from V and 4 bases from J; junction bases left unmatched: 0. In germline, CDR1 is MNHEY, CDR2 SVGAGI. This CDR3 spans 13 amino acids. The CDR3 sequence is CASSGTGNQPQHF. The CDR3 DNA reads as TGTGCCAGCAGTGGGACAGGGAATCAGCCCCAGCATTTT.

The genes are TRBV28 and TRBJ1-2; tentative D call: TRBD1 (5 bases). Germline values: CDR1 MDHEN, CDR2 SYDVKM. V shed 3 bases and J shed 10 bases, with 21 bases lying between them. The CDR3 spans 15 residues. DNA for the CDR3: TGTGCCAGCAGTTTGGCCGGCGGCAGGGAATTCCCCTACACCTTC. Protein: CASSLAGGREFPYTF.

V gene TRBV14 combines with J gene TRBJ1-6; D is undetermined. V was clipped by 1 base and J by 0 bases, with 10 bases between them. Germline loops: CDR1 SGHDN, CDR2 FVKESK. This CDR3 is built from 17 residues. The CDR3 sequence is CASSQGRLSSYNSPLHF. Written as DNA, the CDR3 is TGTGCCAGCAGCCAAGGTCGACTGTCCTCCTATAATTCACCCCTCCACTTT.

Here the CDR3 reads CASSVGQLNTEAFF. The CDR3 region has the DNA TGTGCCAGCAGTGTGGGACAGTTGAACACTGAAGCTTTCTTT. The J gene is TRBJ1-1, the V gene TRBV28; the match to TRBD1 covers 7 bases. The CDR3 contains 14 residues. Germline V CDR1 and CDR2: MDHEN, SYDVKM. The V gene end was trimmed by 5 bases and the J gene end by 0 bases; junction bases not matched to a gene: 3.

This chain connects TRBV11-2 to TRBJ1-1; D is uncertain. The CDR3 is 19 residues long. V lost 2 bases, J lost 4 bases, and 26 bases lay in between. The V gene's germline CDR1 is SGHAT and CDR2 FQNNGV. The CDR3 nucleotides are TGTGCCAGCAGCTTATTAAGCCCTAGGTCATTGAGGAGCAGCACTGAAGCTTTCTTT. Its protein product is CASSLLSPRSLRSSTEAFF. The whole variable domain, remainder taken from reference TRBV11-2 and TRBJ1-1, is EAGVAQSPRYKIIEKRQSVAFWCNPISGHATLYWYQQILGQGPKLLIQFQNNGVVDDSQLPKDRFSAERLKGVDSTLKIQPAKLEDSAVYLCASSLLSPRSLRSSTEAFFGQGTRLTVV.